This is a list of T cell receptor beta chains from one sample in a study of blood T cell repertoires in COVID-19. Assay: immunoSEQ multiplex PCR; the TCRdb copy retains only in-frame clones and omits some. The data show approximately 67,000 clones, with approximately 87% seen just once and around 5.3% held by the top ten. The sequenced sample was peripheral blood. The receptor set was obtained from a man between 45 and 60 years old with active COVID-19. CDR3s include the opening cysteine and the closing phenylalanine or tryptophan. A D gene is named only where the DNA matches it firmly. For some rows the clone size is stated as once, few or many, or as a class when expanded; others skip it.

clone_size,d_call,v_call,j_call,cdr3_nt,cdr3_aa
NA,TRBD1,TRBV5-1,TRBJ2-1,TGCGCCAGCAGCTCTTCGGGACAGGGTTACAATGAGCAGTTCTTC,CASSSSGQGYNEQFF
NA,TRBD1,TRBV6-1,TRBJ2-5,TGTGCCAGCAGTGAAGCGCATCGGACAGGGTTTCAAGAGACCCAGTACTTC,CASSEAHRTGFQETQYF
NA,NA,TRBV28,TRBJ2-5,TGTGCCAGCAGTTCTGCCCAGGGAGAGACCCAGTACTTC,CASSSAQGETQYF
NA,NA,TRBV2,TRBJ2-5,TGTGCCAGCAACGCAGGGCCGACCCAGTACTTC,CASNAGPTQYF
NA,NA,TRBV6-2/TRBV6-3,TRBJ2-1,TGTGCCAGCAGTGCACACGGGACTCCCAAGGGCAATGAGCAGTTCTTC,CASSAHGTPKGNEQFF
NA,TRBD2,TRBV7-3,TRBJ2-3,TGTGCCAGCAGCATAGGGACTAGCGGGAGTTCAGATACGCAGTATTTT,CASSIGTSGSSDTQYF
NA,NA,TRBV7-3,TRBJ2-1,TGTGCCAGCAGCCCCAGGCCCTACAATGAGCAGTTCTTC,CASSPRPYNEQFF
few,TRBD2,TRBV18,TRBJ2-7,TGTGCCAGCTCAACCCTAGCGGGAAGCGAGCAGTACTTC,CASSTLAGSEQYF
NA,TRBD1,TRBV30,TRBJ2-3,TGTGCCTGGACCTACACGACAGGGCCCACAGATACGCAGTATTTT,CAWTYTTGPTDTQYF
NA,TRBD1,TRBV4-3,TRBJ2-5,TGCGCCAGCAGCCAGATACAGGGGGAGACCCAGTACTTC,CASSQIQGETQYF
NA,TRBD1,TRBV11-3,TRBJ2-7,TGTGCCAGCAGTTCTCTCTACAGGGGGCGGGAGCAGTACTTC,CASSSLYRGREQYF
NA,NA,TRBV7-2,TRBJ2-7,TGTGCCAGCAGCTTAGGGACACACTCCTACGAGCAGTACTTC,CASSLGTHSYEQYF
NA,TRBD1,TRBV4-2,TRBJ1-4,TGTGCCAGCAGCCTAGGGACAGGGGTTGAAAAACTGTTTTTT,CASSLGTGVEKLFF
NA,TRBD2,TRBV19,TRBJ2-7,TGTGCCAGCAGCGGACTAGCTGACTCCTACGAGCAGTACTTC,CASSGLADSYEQYF
NA,TRBD2,TRBV4-3,TRBJ2-3,TGCGCCAGCAGCCGGGACCCCTCTAGCGGGCGCACAGATACGCAGTATTTT,CASSRDPSSGRTDTQYF
NA,NA,TRBV19,TRBJ2-2,TGTGCCAGTAGTATAGATAAGCGAACGAACACCGGGGAGCTGTTTTTT,CASSIDKRTNTGELFF
NA,TRBD1,TRBV5-5,TRBJ1-1,TGTGCCAGCAGCTTGTTTTTGGGACAGAAGAACACTGAAGCTTTCTTT,CASSLFLGQKNTEAFF
once,NA,TRBV18,TRBJ1-5,TGTGCCAGCTCACGCGGAAATAGCAATCAGCCCCAGCATTTT,CASSRGNSNQPQHF
NA,TRBD1,TRBV7-8,TRBJ2-7,TGTGCCAGCAGCTCGACGACAGGGGGAAGCTCCTACGAGCAGTACTTC,CASSSTTGGSSYEQYF
NA,NA,TRBV2,TRBJ1-1,TGTGCCAGCAGTGAAGGTCACAGGGTGAACGCTGAAGCTTTCTTT,CASSEGHRVNAEAFF
NA,NA,TRBV6-5,TRBJ1-2,TGTGCCAGCAGCCTGGACACCGACTATGGCTACACCTTC,CASSLDTDYGYTF
NA,TRBD1,TRBV11-3,TRBJ2-7,TGTGCCAGCAGCCTATACAGGGGTACGGCCTACGAGCAGTACTTC,CASSLYRGTAYEQYF
NA,TRBD2,TRBV4-1,TRBJ2-1,TGCGCCAGCAGCCAAGATTGGAGACTAGCGGGAGTAAATGAGCAGTTCTTC,CASSQDWRLAGVNEQFF
NA,TRBD1,TRBV7-3,TRBJ2-5,TGTGCCAGCAGCCCTTCAGCAGGGGGAGAGACCCAGTACTTC,CASSPSAGGETQYF
NA,NA,TRBV5-1,TRBJ1-1,TGCGCCAGCAGCTTGGCAGGGAACGTAATGAACACTGAAGCTTTCTTT,CASSLAGNVMNTEAFF
NA,NA,TRBV21-1,TRBJ1-1,TGTGCCAGCAGAAAACCGACAGGGGTGAGCACTGAAGCTTTCTTT,CASRKPTGVSTEAFF
NA,TRBD1,TRBV3-1/TRBV3-2,TRBJ2-5,TGTGCCAGCAGCGCGACAGGGTCGGGAGAGACCCAGTACTTC,CASSATGSGETQYF
NA,NA,TRBV6-4,TRBJ1-2,TGTGCCAGCAGCCCCACACGGACCGACAGATTCAACCCACTAACGCTCTTC,CASSPTRTDRFNPLTLF
NA,NA,TRBV5-1,TRBJ2-1,TGCGCCAGCAGCCCTAGCGCGGGCTCCTACAATGAGCAGTTCTTC,CASSPSAGSYNEQFF
NA,NA,TRBV7-2,TRBJ1-1,TGTGCCACCGCCCGGGACACGGCGAACACTGAAGCTTTCTTT,CATARDTANTEAFF
NA,NA,TRBV7-6,TRBJ2-3,TGTGCCAGCAGCCGCCCTATCCAGGGGTACCTGGCAGATACGCAGTATTTT,CASSRPIQGYLADTQYF
NA,NA,TRBV19,TRBJ1-1,TGTGCCTCCCTTACAGGTGGGGCAAAGAACACTGAAGCTTTCTTT,CASLTGGAKNTEAFF
NA,NA,TRBV19,TRBJ2-1,TGTGCCAGTAGTATCGGGTACAATGAGCAGTTCTTC,CASSIGYNEQFF
NA,TRBD1,TRBV5-4,TRBJ1-1,TGTGCCAGCAGCTATACAGGGGGCGAAGCTTTCTTT,CASSYTGGEAFF
NA,TRBD1,TRBV3-1/TRBV3-2,TRBJ1-2,TGTGCCAGCAGCCCCTACGGGGACAGCTATGGCTACACCTTC,CASSPYGDSYGYTF
few,NA,TRBV19,TRBJ1-1,TGTGCCAGTAATCCTAGGAGACAGGTGACGAACACTGAAGCTTTCTTT,CASNPRRQVTNTEAFF
NA,TRBD2,TRBV7-9,TRBJ2-1,TGTGCCAGCAGCGTTCTGAGCGGGAGGGCCAATGAGCAGTTCTTC,CASSVLSGRANEQFF
once,NA,TRBV14,TRBJ2-2,TGTGCCAGCAGCTGGACAGTTTCTGCCGGGGAGCTGTTTTTT,CASSWTVSAGELFF
few,NA,TRBV19,TRBJ1-2,TGTGCCAGTAGTATTGAGGGGACAGGCTACACCTTC,CASSIEGTGYTF
NA,NA,TRBV24-1,TRBJ2-2,TGTGCCACCAGTGATCAAGGGACACTGGATCCCGGGGAGCTGTTTTTT,CATSDQGTLDPGELFF
NA,NA,TRBV19,TRBJ2-1,TGTGCCAGTAGTATTATCGCGGGATCGAGCTCCTACAATGAGCAGTTCTTC,CASSIIAGSSSYNEQFF
once,TRBD1,TRBV2,TRBJ2-6,TGTGCCAGAGCCGGGACAGGGTTTTCTGGGGCCAACGTCCTGACTTTC,CARAGTGFSGANVLTF
NA,TRBD2,TRBV11-2,TRBJ2-1,TGTGCCAGCAGGGGGGCTAGCGGGACTCTCAATGAGCAGTTCTTC,CASRGASGTLNEQFF
NA,NA,TRBV27,TRBJ2-1,TGTGCCAGCAGTTTATCCAGGAACAATGAGCAGTTCTTC,CASSLSRNNEQFF
NA,NA,TRBV12-3/TRBV12-4,TRBJ2-3,TGTGCCAGCAGTTTAAAGACAGCGCAGTATTTT,CASSLKTAQYF